This TCR beta chain was sequenced in a study of blood T cell repertoires in COVID-19. The wider study: T cells, B-cell-depleted T cells, or PBMCs supplied cDNA or gDNA.

Under the authors' procedure: Amplification from reference gene primers served as the basis for estimated nucleated cell counts. Assay: immunoSEQ multiplex PCR; the TCRdb copy retains only in-frame clones and omits some. The V and J calls and clone size were taken over from that table, and D and trimming were inferred from the DNA. This sample yields fewer than 500,000 clones, of which around 90% are seen a single time; more than 0.7% belongs to the top ten. While infection was still active, Seattle patients were enrolled and then followed longitudinally. The CDR3 spans 15 residues. The V gene's germline CDR1 is SGHNT and CDR2 YENEEA. V dropped 5 bases and J dropped 5; count of bases not matched to a gene: 5.

The sample consisted of peripheral blood. The TCR sequence derives from a man younger than 35 with COVID-19, enrolled during active disease. The rearrangement joins TRBV11-3 to TRBJ2-1; 11 bases match TRBD2. CDR3 loop: CASSQLAGGNNEQFF. DNA of the CDR3: TGTGCCAGCAGCCAGCTAGCGGGAGGTAACAATGAGCAGTTCTTC.